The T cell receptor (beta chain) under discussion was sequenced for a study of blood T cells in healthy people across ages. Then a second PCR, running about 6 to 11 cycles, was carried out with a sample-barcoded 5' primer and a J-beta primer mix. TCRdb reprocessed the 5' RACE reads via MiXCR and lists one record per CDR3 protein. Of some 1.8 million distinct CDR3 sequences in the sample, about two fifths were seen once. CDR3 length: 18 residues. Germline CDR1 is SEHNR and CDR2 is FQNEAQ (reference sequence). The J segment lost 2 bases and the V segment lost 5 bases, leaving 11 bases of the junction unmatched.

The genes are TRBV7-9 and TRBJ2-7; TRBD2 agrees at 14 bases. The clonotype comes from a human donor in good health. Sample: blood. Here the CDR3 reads CASSLGLAGAAVPYEQYF. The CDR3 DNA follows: TGTGCCAGCAGCCTGGGACTAGCGGGGGCAGCGGTGCCCTACGAGCAGTACTTC.